The rows below give T cell receptor beta chains drawn from one sample of a study of technical replicates of blood from a few donors. Assay used: immunoSEQ multiplex PCR; TCRdb lists only in-frame clones, some missing. There are 53,000 or so clones in the sample; around 93% occur only once, and 4.2% lies in the top ten. The sample taken for sequencing was PBMCs. Receptors were obtained from a human donor in good health. Some clones in this sample may be carry-over from other donors' samples. The CDR3 runs from the conserved cysteine through the conserved F or W. The D gene is left open where the match is weak. Rows give clone size only sometimes, using once, few, many, or a class for an expanded clone.

J gene,CDR3 length,clone size,V gene,D gene,CDR3 DNA,CDR3 protein
TRBJ1-1,10,-,TRBV20-1,-,TGCAGTGCTCTGCAGGGCATAGCTTTCTTT,CSALQGIAFF
TRBJ1-3,14,-,TRBV19,-,TGTGCCAGTAGTATTACAGGAATAGGAAACACCATATATTTT,CASSITGIGNTIYF
TRBJ2-7,13,-,TRBV30,-,TGTGCCTGGAGGGTAGAACGCAACTACGAGCAGTACTTC,CAWRVERNYEQYF
TRBJ2-2,15,-,TRBV4-3,TRBD1,TGCGCCAGCAGCCGCCAGGGGGCGGGCACCGGGGAGCTGTTTTTT,CASSRQGAGTGELFF
TRBJ2-5,15,-,TRBV7-2,-,TGTGCCAGCAGCTTAGATTCGTGGAGAGTGGAGACCCAGTACTTC,CASSLDSWRVETQYF
TRBJ1-5,16,-,TRBV18,TRBD1,TGTGCCAGCTCACACCGGGACAGGGGCATCAATCAGCCCCAGCATTTT,CASSHRDRGINQPQHF
TRBJ1-5,14,-,TRBV5-6,-,TGTGCCAGCAGCGCGGCCATTAGCAATCAGCCCCAGCATTTT,CASSAAISNQPQHF
TRBJ2-2,16,-,TRBV15,-,TGTGCCACCAGCCCCCGGGAACAGTGGAACACCGGGGAGCTGTTTTTT,CATSPREQWNTGELFF
TRBJ2-4,15,-,TRBV7-9,-,TGTGCCAGCAGCTACCGGGACAACCCGAAAAACATTCAGTACTTC,CASSYRDNPKNIQYF
TRBJ2-7,15,-,TRBV6-6,TRBD1,TGTGCCAGCAGTTATGATAGACAGGGGGCTGGGGAGCAGTACTTC,CASSYDRQGAGEQYF
TRBJ1-6,14,-,TRBV18,-,TGTGCCAGCTCAACCGACAGCTATAATTCACCCCTCCACTTT,CASSTDSYNSPLHF
TRBJ2-7,16,once,TRBV4-1,TRBD2,TGCGCCAGCAGCCAAGTATTAGCGGGAGGGCCGGGGGAGCAGTACTTC,CASSQVLAGGPGEQYF
TRBJ2-1,15,few,TRBV2,TRBD1,TGTGCCAGCCGTGGACGACAGGGGGCTTACAATGAGCAGTTCTTC,CASRGRQGAYNEQFF
TRBJ2-2,14,-,TRBV7-2,-,TGTGCCAGCAGCTTTTCGGGGTTTACCGGGGAGCTGTTTTTT,CASSFSGFTGELFF
TRBJ2-5,13,-,TRBV7-9,-,TGTGCCAGCAGCTTACCAGGGGAAGAGACCCAGTACTTC,CASSLPGEETQYF
TRBJ1-2,16,once,TRBV30,TRBD1,TGTGCCTGGAGAAGGACAGGGGGCCTTCAAAACTATGGCTACACCTTC,CAWRRTGGLQNYGYTF
TRBJ2-2,12,-,TRBV2,-,TGTGCCAGCAATAGGAACACCGGGGAGCTGTTTTTT,CASNRNTGELFF
TRBJ2-4,16,-,TRBV5-6,-,TGTGCCAGCAGCCCCCCGAGAGCGGGAGCCAAAAACATTCAGTACTTC,CASSPPRAGAKNIQYF
TRBJ2-2,18,-,TRBV4-3,TRBD2,TGCGCCAGCAGCCAAGAGAACTTAGCGGGGACGAACACCGAGGAGCTGTTTTTT,CASSQENLAGTNTEELFF
TRBJ1-2,15,-,TRBV14,-,TGTGCCAGCAGCCAAAGGGGTACGAGCATCCAAGGCTACACCTTC,CASSQRGTSIQGYTF
TRBJ2-7,14,-,TRBV10-3,TRBD2,TGTGCCATCAGTGTCGGGGGGTCCAACTGGGAGCAGTACTTC,CAISVGGSNWEQYF
TRBJ2-7,15,-,TRBV11-1,-,TGTGCCAGCAGCTTAGCGGGGGGAGGAACCTACGAGCAGTACTTC,CASSLAGGGTYEQYF
TRBJ2-7,13,-,TRBV6-1,-,TGTGCCAGCGTACGGGTCAACTCCTACGAGCAGTACTTC,CASVRVNSYEQYF
TRBJ2-1,13,-,TRBV5-4,-,TGTGCCAGCAGCTTGGCCCCAGGAAATGAGCAGTTCTTC,CASSLAPGNEQFF
TRBJ1-5,15,-,TRBV4-3,-,TGCGCCAGCAGCCAAGAAAGGGGGGGAAGTCAGCCCCAGCATTTT,CASSQERGGSQPQHF
TRBJ2-5,16,-,TRBV6-5,TRBD2,TGTGCCAGCAGTTCCGGACTAGCGGCGACCCAAGAGACCCAGTACTTC,CASSSGLAATQETQYF
TRBJ1-2,16,-,TRBV19,-,TGTGCCAGTAGTTCAACCCTCCGGGATCTCCTCTATGGCTACACCTTC,CASSSTLRDLLYGYTF
TRBJ2-7,13,-,TRBV5-4,-,TGTGCCAGCAGCGGGCAGGGGATCTACGAGCAGTACTTC,CASSGQGIYEQYF
TRBJ1-3,15,once,TRBV5-8,-,TGTGCCAGCACCTTGGATCGGGGCTCTGGAAACACCATATATTTT,CASTLDRGSGNTIYF
TRBJ2-2,14,-,TRBV10-3,-,TGTGCCATCACTCTAGCAGCGAACACCGGGGAGCTGTTTTTT,CAITLAANTGELFF
TRBJ2-1,15,-,TRBV7-3,TRBD2,TGTGCCAGCAGTGCGGGACTAGCGGGGGGGCGAGAGCAGTTCTTC,CASSAGLAGGREQFF
TRBJ2-7,15,-,TRBV21-1,-,TGTGCCAGCAGCTGTAAGCCGGGGACAGTCCACGAGCAGTACTTC,CASSCKPGTVHEQYF
TRBJ1-1,10,-,TRBV29-1,-,TGCAGCGTTGTGGACAGTGCAGCTTTCTTT,CSVVDSAAFF
TRBJ2-3,16,-,TRBV5-1,TRBD2,TGCGCCAGCAGCCCCACCTCCGGGACTAGCAGAGATACGCAGTATTTT,CASSPTSGTSRDTQYF
TRBJ2-5,18,-,TRBV5-1,TRBD1,TGCGCCAGCAGCCGTTCCGGACAGGGGAAGACGTACCAAGAGACCCAGTACTTC,CASSRSGQGKTYQETQYF
TRBJ2-7,15,-,TRBV7-3,TRBD1,TGTGCCAGCAGCCCCCGGGGGACAGGGAGAGGAGAGCAGTACTTC,CASSPRGTGRGEQYF
TRBJ2-7,18,once,TRBV4-3,TRBD2,TGCGCCAGCAGCCAAGATACCTGGACTAGCGGGAGTACAAGCGAGCAGTACTTC,CASSQDTWTSGSTSEQYF
TRBJ2-3,15,-,TRBV4-2,-,TGTGCCAGCAGCCAAGAATGGGGGGGCACAGATACGCAGTATTTT,CASSQEWGGTDTQYF
TRBJ2-1,16,-,TRBV5-4,-,TGTGCCAGCAGCCCCGGGGCCCGGGAGCATTACAATGAGCAGTTCTTC,CASSPGAREHYNEQFF
TRBJ1-4,15,-,TRBV19,-,TGTGCCAGTAGTAACCACCTCGGTCGGGAGGAAAAACTGTTTTTT,CASSNHLGREEKLFF
TRBJ1-3,15,-,TRBV12-2,-,TGTGCAAGTCGCTTAGTAGTCAGGGGAGGAAACACCATATATTTT,CASRLVVRGGNTIYF
TRBJ1-2,15,-,TRBV5-4,TRBD1,TGTGCCAGCAGCTCGGGGACAGGGGTTAACTATGGCTACACCTTC,CASSSGTGVNYGYTF
TRBJ2-7,13,-,TRBV2,TRBD1,TGTGCCAGCAGCCCCCGGACAGGAGGCGAGCAGTACTTC,CASSPRTGGEQYF
TRBJ2-5,15,-,TRBV14,-,TGTGCCAGCAGCAGACTCCGGGACACTCAAGAGACCCAGTACTTC,CASSRLRDTQETQYF
TRBJ2-1,19,-,TRBV7-9,TRBD2,TGTGCCAGCAGTCATCCGGGACTAGGGGGTACGGGCTTCGCTCGTGAGCAGTTCTTC,CASSHPGLGGTGFAREQFF
TRBJ2-5,17,-,TRBV9,TRBD1,TGTGCCAGCAGCGTCCTAGGGGGACAGTTAACGGGGGAGACCCAGTACTTC,CASSVLGGQLTGETQYF
TRBJ2-2,14,-,TRBV5-6,-,TGTGCCAGCAGAATAGCGGTCAACACCGGGGAGCTGTTTTTT,CASRIAVNTGELFF
TRBJ2-1,16,-,TRBV7-3,TRBD2,TGTGCCAGCAGCAAATCTAGCGGGAGGGTCTACAATGAGCAGTTCTTC,CASSKSSGRVYNEQFF
TRBJ2-2,17,-,TRBV30,TRBD2,TGTACAACTCAAGCTGGGACTAGCGGTACGAACACCGGGGAGCTGTTTTTT,CTTQAGTSGTNTGELFF
TRBJ1-2,14,once,TRBV29-1,-,TGCAGCGTTGGAACCCCTGGGCGTAACTATGGCTACACCTTC,CSVGTPGRNYGYTF
TRBJ1-1,15,-,TRBV9,-,TGTGCCAGCAGCGTAGTGGTAGGCAGGGGTGGTGAAGCTTTCTTT,CASSVVVGRGGEAFF
TRBJ2-4,14,-,TRBV27,-,TGTGCCAGCAGTTTGGGGGGTGCCAAAAACATTCAGTACTTC,CASSLGGAKNIQYF
TRBJ1-2,14,-,TRBV30,TRBD1,TGTGCCTGGGGGACAGGAACAGCTAACTATGGCTACACCTTC,CAWGTGTANYGYTF